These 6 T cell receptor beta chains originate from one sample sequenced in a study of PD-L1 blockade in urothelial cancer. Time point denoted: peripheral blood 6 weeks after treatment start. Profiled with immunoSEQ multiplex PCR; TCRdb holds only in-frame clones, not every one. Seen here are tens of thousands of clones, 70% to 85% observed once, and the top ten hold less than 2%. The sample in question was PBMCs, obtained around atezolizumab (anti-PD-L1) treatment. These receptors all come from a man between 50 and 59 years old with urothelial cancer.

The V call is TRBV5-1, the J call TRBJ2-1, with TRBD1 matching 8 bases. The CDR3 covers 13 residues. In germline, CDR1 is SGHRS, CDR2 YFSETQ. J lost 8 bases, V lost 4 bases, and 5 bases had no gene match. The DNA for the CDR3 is TGCGCCAGCAGCCCCGACAGGGGCTATGAGCAGTTCTTC. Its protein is CASSPDRGYEQFF.

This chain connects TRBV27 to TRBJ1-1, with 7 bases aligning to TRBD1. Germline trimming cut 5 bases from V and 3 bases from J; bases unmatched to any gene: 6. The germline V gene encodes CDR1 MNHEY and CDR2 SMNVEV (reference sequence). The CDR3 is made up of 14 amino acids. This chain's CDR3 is CASSPSQGHTEAFF. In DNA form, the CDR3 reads TGTGCCAGCAGTCCATCACAGGGGCACACTGAAGCTTTCTTT.

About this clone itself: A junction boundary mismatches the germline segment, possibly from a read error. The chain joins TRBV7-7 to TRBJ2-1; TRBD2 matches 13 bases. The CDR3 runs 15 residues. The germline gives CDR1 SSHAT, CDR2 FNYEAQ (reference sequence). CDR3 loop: CASSQLAGGINEQFF. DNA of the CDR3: TGTGCTAGCAGCCAACTAGCGGGGGGGATTAATGAGCAGTTCTTC. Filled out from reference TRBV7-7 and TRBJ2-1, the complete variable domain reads GAGVSQSPRYKVTKRGQDVTLRCDPISSHATLYWYQQALGQGPEFLTYFNYEAQPDKSGLPSDRFSAERPEGSISTLTIQRTEQRDSAMYRCASSQLAGGINEQFFGPGTRLTVL.

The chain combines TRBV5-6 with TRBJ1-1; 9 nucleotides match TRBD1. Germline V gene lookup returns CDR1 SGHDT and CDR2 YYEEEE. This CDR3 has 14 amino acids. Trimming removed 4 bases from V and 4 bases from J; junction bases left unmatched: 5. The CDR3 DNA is TGTGCCAGCAGCGACGGGACAGGGTCCACTGAAGCTTTCTTT. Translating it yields CASSDGTGSTEAFF. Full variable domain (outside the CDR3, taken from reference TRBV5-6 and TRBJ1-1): DAGVTQSPTHLIKTRGQQVTLRCSPKSGHDTVSWYQQALGQGPQFIFQYYEEEERQRGNFPDRFSGHQFPNYSSELNVNALLLGDSALYLCASSDGTGSTEAFFGQGTRLTVV.

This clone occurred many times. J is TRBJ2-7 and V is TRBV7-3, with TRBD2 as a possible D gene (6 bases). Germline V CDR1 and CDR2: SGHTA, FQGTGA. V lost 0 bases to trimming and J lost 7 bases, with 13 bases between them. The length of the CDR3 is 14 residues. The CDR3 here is CASSLTPGVREQYF. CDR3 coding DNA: TGTGCCAGCAGCTTAACTCCGGGGGTCCGGGAGCAGTACTTC.

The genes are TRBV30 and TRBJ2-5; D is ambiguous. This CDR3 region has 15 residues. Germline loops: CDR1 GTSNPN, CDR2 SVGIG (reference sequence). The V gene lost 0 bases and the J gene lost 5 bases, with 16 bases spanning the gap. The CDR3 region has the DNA TGTGCCTGGAGTGTACTCGGCACCCCCGGGGAGACCCAGTACTTC. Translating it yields CAWSVLGTPGETQYF.